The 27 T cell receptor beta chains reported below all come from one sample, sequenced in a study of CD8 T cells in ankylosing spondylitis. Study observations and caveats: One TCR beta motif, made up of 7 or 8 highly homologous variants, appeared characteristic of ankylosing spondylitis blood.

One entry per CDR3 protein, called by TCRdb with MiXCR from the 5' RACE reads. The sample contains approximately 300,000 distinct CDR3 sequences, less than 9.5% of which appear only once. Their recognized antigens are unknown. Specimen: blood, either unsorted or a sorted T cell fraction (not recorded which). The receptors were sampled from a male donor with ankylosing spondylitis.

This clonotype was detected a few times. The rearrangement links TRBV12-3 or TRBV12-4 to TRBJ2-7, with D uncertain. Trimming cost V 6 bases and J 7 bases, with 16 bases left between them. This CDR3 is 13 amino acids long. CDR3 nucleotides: TGTGCCAGCAGCGAAATCCCTGCTGGAGAGCAGTACTTC. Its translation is CASSEIPAGEQYF.

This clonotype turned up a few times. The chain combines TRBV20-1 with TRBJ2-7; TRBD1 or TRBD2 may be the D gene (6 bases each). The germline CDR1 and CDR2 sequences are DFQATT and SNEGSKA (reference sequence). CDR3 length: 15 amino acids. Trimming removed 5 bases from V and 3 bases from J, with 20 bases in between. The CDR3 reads CSASTPEGGVYEQYF. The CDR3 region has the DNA TGCAGTGCTTCCACCCCGGAGGGGGGCGTCTACGAGCAGTACTTC.

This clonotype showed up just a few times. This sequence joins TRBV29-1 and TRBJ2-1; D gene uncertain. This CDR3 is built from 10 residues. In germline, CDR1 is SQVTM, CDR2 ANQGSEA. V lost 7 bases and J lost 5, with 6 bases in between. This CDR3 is CSGINNEQFF. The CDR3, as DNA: TGCAGCGGGATCAACAATGAGCAGTTCTTC.

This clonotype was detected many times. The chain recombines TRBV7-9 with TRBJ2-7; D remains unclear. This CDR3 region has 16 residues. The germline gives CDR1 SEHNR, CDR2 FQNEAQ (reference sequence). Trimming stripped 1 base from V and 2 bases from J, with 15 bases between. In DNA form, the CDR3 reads TGTGCCAGCAGCTTAGGTCTTCATCCTACAGCCTACGAGCAGTACTTC. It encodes CASSLGLHPTAYEQYF.

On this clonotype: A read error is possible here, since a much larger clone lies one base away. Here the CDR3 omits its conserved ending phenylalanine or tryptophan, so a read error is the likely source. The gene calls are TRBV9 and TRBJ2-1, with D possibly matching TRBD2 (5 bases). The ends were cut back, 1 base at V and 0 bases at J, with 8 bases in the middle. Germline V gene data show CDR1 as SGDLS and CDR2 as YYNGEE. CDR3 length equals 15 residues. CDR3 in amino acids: CASSVLGSSYNEQFS. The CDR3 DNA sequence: TGTGCCAGCAGCGTACTGGGGAGCTCCTACAATGAGCAGTTCTCC.

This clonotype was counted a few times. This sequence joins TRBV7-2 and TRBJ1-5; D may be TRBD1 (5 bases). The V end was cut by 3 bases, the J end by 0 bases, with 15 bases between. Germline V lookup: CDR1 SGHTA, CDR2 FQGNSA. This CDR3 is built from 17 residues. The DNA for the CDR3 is TGTGCCAGCAGCTTGGGGCGGGGGTATCTTAGCAATCAGCCCCAGCATTTT. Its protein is CASSLGRGYLSNQPQHF.

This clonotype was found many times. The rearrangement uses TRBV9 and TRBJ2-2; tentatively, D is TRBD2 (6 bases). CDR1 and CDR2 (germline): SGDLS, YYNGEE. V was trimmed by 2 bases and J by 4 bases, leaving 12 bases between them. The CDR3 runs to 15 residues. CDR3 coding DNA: TGTGCCAGCAGCGTGGGTGGCGGGGCCACCGGGGAGCTGTTTTTT. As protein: CASSVGGGATGELFF.

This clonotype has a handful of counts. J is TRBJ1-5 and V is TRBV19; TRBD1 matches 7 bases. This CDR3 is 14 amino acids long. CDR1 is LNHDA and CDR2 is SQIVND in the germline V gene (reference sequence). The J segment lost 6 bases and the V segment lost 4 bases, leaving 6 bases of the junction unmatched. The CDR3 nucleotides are TGTGCCAGTAGTACCCGACAGGGCGGTCAGCCCCAGCATTTT. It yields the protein CASSTRQGGQPQHF.

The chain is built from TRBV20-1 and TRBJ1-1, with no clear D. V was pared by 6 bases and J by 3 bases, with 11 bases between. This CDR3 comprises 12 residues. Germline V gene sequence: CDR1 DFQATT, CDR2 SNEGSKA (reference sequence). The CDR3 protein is CSAPDAYTEAFF. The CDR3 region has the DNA TGCAGTGCCCCAGACGCGTACACTGAAGCTTTCTTT.

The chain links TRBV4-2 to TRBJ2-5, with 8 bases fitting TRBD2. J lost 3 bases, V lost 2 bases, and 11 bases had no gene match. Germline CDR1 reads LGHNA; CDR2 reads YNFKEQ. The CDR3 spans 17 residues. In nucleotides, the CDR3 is TGTGCCAGCAGCCAATGGGGTCACGGGAGGGGAGAAGAGACCCAGTACTTC. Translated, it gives CASSQWGHGRGEETQYF.

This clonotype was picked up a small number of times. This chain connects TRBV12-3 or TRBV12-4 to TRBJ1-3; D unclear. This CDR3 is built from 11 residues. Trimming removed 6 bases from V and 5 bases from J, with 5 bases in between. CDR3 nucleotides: TGTGCCAGCAGGGACCGAAACACCATATATTTT. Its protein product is CASRDRNTIYF.

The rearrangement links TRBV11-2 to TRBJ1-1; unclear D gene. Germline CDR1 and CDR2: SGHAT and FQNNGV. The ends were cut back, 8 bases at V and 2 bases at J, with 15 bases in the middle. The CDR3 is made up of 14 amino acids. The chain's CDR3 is CASRAGPTNTEAFF. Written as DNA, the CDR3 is TGTGCCAGCCGGGCAGGACCGACCAACACTGAAGCTTTCTTT.

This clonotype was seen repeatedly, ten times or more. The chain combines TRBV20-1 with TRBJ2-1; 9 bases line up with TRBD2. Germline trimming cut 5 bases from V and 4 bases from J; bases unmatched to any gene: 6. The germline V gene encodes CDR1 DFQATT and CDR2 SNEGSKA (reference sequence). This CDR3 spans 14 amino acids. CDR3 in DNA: TGCAGTGCTCCTCGACTAGCGGTATACAATGAGCAGTTCTTC. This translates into CSAPRLAVYNEQFF.

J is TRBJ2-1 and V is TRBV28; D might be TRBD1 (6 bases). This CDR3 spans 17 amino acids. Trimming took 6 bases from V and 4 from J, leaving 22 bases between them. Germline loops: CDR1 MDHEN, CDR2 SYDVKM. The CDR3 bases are TGTGCCAGCAGGGGGGAGAGACAGGTTTTTTTGTACAATGAGCAGTTCTTC. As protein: CASRGERQVFLYNEQFF.

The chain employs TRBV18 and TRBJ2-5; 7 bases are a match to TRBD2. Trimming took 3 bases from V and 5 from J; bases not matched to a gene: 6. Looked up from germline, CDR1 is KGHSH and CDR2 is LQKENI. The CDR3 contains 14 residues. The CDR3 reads CASSPVSGVETQYF. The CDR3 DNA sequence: TGTGCCAGCTCACCGGTGAGCGGGGTTGAGACCCAGTACTTC.

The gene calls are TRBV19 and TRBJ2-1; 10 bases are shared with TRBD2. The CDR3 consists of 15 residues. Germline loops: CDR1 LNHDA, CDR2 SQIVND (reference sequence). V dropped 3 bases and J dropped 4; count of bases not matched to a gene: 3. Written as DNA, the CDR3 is TGTGCCAGTAGTATTGGGACTAGCGAGTACAATGAGCAGTTCTTC. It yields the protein CASSIGTSEYNEQFF.

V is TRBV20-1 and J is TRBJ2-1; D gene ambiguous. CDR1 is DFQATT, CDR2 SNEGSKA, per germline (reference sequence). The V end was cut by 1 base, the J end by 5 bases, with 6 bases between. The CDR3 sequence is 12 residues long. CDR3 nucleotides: TGCAGTGCTAGAGTCCCCGACAATGAGCAGTTCTTC. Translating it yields CSARVPDNEQFF.

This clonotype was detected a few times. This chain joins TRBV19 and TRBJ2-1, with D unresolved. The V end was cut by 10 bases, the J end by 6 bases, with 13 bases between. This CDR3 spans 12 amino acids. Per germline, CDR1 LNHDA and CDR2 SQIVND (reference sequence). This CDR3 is CATGRFTNEQFF. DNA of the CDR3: TGTGCCACAGGAAGGTTTACCAATGAGCAGTTCTTC.

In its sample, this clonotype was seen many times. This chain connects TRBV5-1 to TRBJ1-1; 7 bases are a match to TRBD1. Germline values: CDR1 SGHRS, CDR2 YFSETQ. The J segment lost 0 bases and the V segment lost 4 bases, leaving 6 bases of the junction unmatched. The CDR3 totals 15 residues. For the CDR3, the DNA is TGCGCCAGCAGCATCTCAGGGGGGCTGAACACTGAAGCTTTCTTT. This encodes CASSISGGLNTEAFF. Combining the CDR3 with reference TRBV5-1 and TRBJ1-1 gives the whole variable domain KAGVTQTPRYLIKTRGQQVTLSCSPISGHRSVSWYQQTPGQGLQFLFEYFSETQRNKGNFPGRFSGRQFSNSRSEMNVSTLELGDSALYLCASSISGGLNTEAFFGQGTRLTVV.

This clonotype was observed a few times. In DNA, the CDR3 is TGTGCCAGCAGTTTAGCTCCGAGGGCCTACAATGAGCAGTTCTTC. Its translation is CASSLAPRAYNEQFF. The chain links TRBV27 to TRBJ2-1; weak D call: TRBD2 (5 bases). Trimming removed 2 bases from V and 2 bases from J, with 10 bases in between. Per the germline V gene, CDR1 is MNHEY and CDR2 is SMNVEV (reference sequence). The CDR3 consists of 15 residues.

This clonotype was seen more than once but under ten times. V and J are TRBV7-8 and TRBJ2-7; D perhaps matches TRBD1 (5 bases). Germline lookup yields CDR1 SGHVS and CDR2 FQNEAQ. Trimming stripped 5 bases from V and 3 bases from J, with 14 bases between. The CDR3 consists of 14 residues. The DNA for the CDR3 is TGTGCCAGCAGCCCTCCGAATACAGGCTACGAGCAGTACTTC. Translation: CASSPPNTGYEQYF.

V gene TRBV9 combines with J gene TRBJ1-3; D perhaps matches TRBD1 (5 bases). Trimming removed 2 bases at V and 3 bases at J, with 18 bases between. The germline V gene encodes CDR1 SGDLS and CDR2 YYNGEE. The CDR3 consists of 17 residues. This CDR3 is CASSVSGAHSGGNTIYF. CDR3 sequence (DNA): TGTGCCAGCAGCGTTTCCGGGGCTCACTCGGGTGGAAACACCATATATTTT.

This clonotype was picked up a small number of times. DNA for the CDR3: TGTGCCAGCAGTTCCTACCCTTTGCGGGAGGGCACAGATACGCAGTATTTT. This encodes CASSSYPLREGTDTQYF. The chain uses TRBV27 and TRBJ2-3; 8 positions agree with TRBD2. The CDR3 length is 17 residues. Germline lookup yields CDR1 MNHEY and CDR2 SMNVEV (reference sequence). Trimming at V came to 4 bases and at J to 1 base, leaving 10 bases not matched to a gene.

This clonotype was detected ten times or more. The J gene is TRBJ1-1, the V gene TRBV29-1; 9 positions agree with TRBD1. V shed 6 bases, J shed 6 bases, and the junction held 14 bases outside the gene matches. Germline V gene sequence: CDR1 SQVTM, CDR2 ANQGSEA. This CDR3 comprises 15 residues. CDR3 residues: CSVEILQGARAEAFF. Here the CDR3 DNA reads TGCAGCGTAGAAATATTACAGGGGGCGAGGGCTGAAGCTTTCTTT.

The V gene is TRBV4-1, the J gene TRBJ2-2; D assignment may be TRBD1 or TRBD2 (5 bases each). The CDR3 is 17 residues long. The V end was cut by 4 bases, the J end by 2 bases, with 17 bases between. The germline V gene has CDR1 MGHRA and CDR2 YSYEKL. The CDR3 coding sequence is TGCGCCAGCAGCCGTCTCCCCGGGGCCGGTAACACCGGGGAGCTGTTTTTT. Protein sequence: CASSRLPGAGNTGELFF.

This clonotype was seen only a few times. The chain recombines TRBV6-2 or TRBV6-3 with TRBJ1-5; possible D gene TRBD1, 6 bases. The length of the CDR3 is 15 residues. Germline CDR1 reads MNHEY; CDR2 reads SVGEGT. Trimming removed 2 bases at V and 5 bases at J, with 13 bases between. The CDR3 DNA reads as TGTGCCAGCAGTTACCCCGACAGGATCGATCAGCCCCAGCATTTT. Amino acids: CASSYPDRIDQPQHF.

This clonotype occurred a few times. The CDR3: CASSSRGREDTQYF. CDR3 DNA: TGCGCCAGCAGCTCTCGCGGGAGGGAAGATACGCAGTATTTT. The chain couples TRBV5-1 to TRBJ2-3, with 9 nucleotides matching TRBD2. Germline V lookup: CDR1 SGHRS, CDR2 YFSETQ. The trim removed 3 bases at V and 5 bases at J, leaving 4 bases unmatched. CDR3 size: 14 residues. Filled out from reference TRBV5-1 and TRBJ2-3, the complete variable domain reads KAGVTQTPRYLIKTRGQQVTLSCSPISGHRSVSWYQQTPGQGLQFLFEYFSETQRNKGNFPGRFSGRQFSNSRSEMNVSTLELGDSALYLCASSSRGREDTQYFGPGTRLTVL.